This TCR beta chain was captured in a study of T cell repertoires in cytomegalovirus infection. From the reads, TCRdb called clonotypes with MiXCR, one entry per CDR3 protein. The sample lists roughly 990,000 distinct CDR3 sequences; around 31% were seen once. This clonotype was observed at least ten times. What it recognizes is unknown. This receptor was taken from a human donor in good health (CMV status not recorded). Some clones in this sample may be carry-over from other donors' samples. Sequences were derived from cultured CD8+ T cells from PBMCs, sampled from culture after CMV antigen stimulation.

CDR3 residues: CASRVRVPETQYF. CDR3 in DNA: TGTGCCAGCAGGGTACGGGTGCCGGAGACCCAGTACTTC. V usage is TRBV7-9 and J usage is TRBJ2-5; no firm D call. The CDR3 extends over 13 amino acids. Germline values: CDR1 SEHNR, CDR2 FQNEAQ (reference sequence). V lost 6 bases and J lost 5, with 13 bases in between.